This TCR beta chain is from a study of CD8+ T cells in alopecia areata. Investigators isolated RNA and reverse transcribed it into cDNA to act as the sequencing template. This table comes from immunoSEQ multiplex PCR, and its TCRdb copy is limited to in-frame clones, with some not included. The sample lists roughly 130,000 clones; roughly three fifths were seen once. For this clone: Antigen: not known.

V lost 3 bases and J 4 bases, leaving 12 bases between the germline ends. The CDR3 totals 15 residues. Germline-derived CDR1 and CDR2 are SGHTA and FQGNSA. Study results and caveats: Normal scalp had lower clonality than lesional scalp, with alopecia totalis/universalis lesions showing this most strongly.

The material sequenced was CD4+ T cells sorted from blood, taken at week 0. This receptor was taken from a human donor with alopecia areata. The chain links TRBV7-2 to TRBJ2-2; either TRBD1 or TRBD2 may supply D (6 bases each). The CDR3 DNA is TGTGCCAGCAGCTTGGAGGGGGGTGGCACCGGGGAGCTGTTTTTT. This sequence encodes CASSLEGGGTGELFF.